The 26 T cell receptor beta chains below all came from one sample that was sequenced in a study of T cell responses to AZD1222 COVID-19 vaccine. TCRdb's table, derived via immunoSEQ multiplex PCR, lists solely in-frame clones and lacks some. The data contain about 66,000 clones, approximately 84% of them singletons. Source: peripheral blood, taken on day 0 of AZD1222 vaccination. Receptor source: an adult in good health.

The chain links TRBV20-1 to TRBJ1-2; D might be TRBD1 (6 bases). The V gene's germline CDR1 is DFQATT and CDR2 SNEGSKA (reference sequence). V lost 8 bases and J 4 bases, leaving 11 bases between the germline ends. This CDR3 has 11 amino acids. The CDR3 coding sequence is TGCAGTTCGGGGGGCCCCTATGGCTACACCTTC. Encoded protein: CSSGGPYGYTF.

The chain couples TRBV4-1 to TRBJ2-7; D unclear. The CDR3 contains 17 residues. CDR1 and CDR2 from the germline V gene are MGHRA and YSYEKL. V was trimmed by 0 bases and J by 0 bases, leaving 15 bases between them. The CDR3 sequence: CASSQDFEPFSSYEQYF. The CDR3 nucleotides read TGCGCCAGCAGCCAAGATTTCGAGCCCTTCAGCTCCTACGAGCAGTACTTC.

CDR3 loop: CASSIQGPFGNTEAFF. The CDR3 bases are TGTGCCAGTAGTATACAGGGTCCGTTTGGGAACACTGAAGCTTTCTTT. This sequence joins TRBV19 and TRBJ1-1; D is perhaps TRBD1 (5 bases). Germline assignment: CDR1 LNHDA and CDR2 SQIVND (reference sequence). This CDR3 contains 16 residues. The ends were cut back, 2 bases at V and 1 base at J, with 14 bases in the middle.

This clone was recorded once. The chain carries TRBV2 and TRBJ2-1, with TRBD1 matching 7 bases. The trim removed 5 bases at V and 10 bases at J, leaving 8 bases unmatched. Germline CDR1 SNHLY, CDR2 FYNNEI. This CDR3 contains 13 residues. CDR3 in DNA: TGTGCCAGCAGTCCGACAGGGCAAGGCGAGCAGTTCTTC. This codes for CASSPTGQGEQFF.

V gene TRBV7-2 combines with J gene TRBJ1-1; the D gene is possibly TRBD1 (5 bases). With 3 bases removed from V and 6 bases from J, the gap between germline ends came to 14 bases. The CDR3 runs 14 residues. Per germline, CDR1 SGHTA and CDR2 FQGNSA. Written as DNA, the CDR3 is TGTGCCAGCAGCTTTCAAGGGGTGAAGGCTGAAGCTTTCTTT. It is translated as CASSFQGVKAEAFF.

This CDR3 is CASSYISGYTF. The CDR3, as DNA: TGTGCCAGCAGTTACATTTCAGGCTACACCTTC. The V and J genes are TRBV6-6 and TRBJ1-2, with no clear D. Germline V lookup: CDR1 MNHNY, CDR2 SVGAGI (reference sequence). CDR3 length equals 11 residues. V was trimmed by 2 bases and J by 8 bases, leaving 6 bases between them.

V gene TRBV6-5 combines with J gene TRBJ2-7; weak D call: TRBD1 (5 bases). CDR1 and CDR2 (germline): MNHEY, SVGAGI. The V end was cut by 4 bases, the J end by 0 bases, with 13 bases between. The CDR3 length is 15 residues. In DNA form, the CDR3 reads TGTGCCAGCAGTTTTGACAGTTACAGCTCCTACGAGCAGTACTTC. As protein: CASSFDSYSSYEQYF.

This sequence joins TRBV6-1 and TRBJ2-5, with D possibly being TRBD2 (5 bases). The CDR3 has 16 amino acids. CDR1 is MNHNS and CDR2 is SASEGT in the germline V gene. V was cut by 2 bases and J by 5 bases, with 18 bases left in between. The CDR3 nucleotides read TGTGCCAGCAGTGAACAGAGGGCAAGTTACGGGGAGACCCAGTACTTC. Its translation: CASSEQRASYGETQYF.

The chain has TRBV18 and TRBJ2-5, with 9 positions matching TRBD2. Germline V lookup: CDR1 KGHSH, CDR2 LQKENI. The CDR3 is 16 residues long. J gave up 1 base and V 2 bases, and 5 bases lay outside the gene matches. The CDR3 DNA follows: TGTGCCAGCTCACCAGCAGTAGCGGGAGCCCAAGAGACCCAGTACTTC. It is translated as CASSPAVAGAQETQYF.

V is TRBV19 and J is TRBJ2-3; TRBD2 agrees at 11 bases. V dropped 1 base and J dropped 5; count of bases not matched to a gene: 2. Per germline, CDR1 LNHDA and CDR2 SQIVND (reference sequence). The CDR3 contains 15 residues. The CDR3 protein is CASSIGLAGQDTQYF. The DNA of the CDR3 is TGTGCCAGTAGTATAGGACTAGCGGGACAAGATACGCAGTATTTT.

The chain links TRBV13 to TRBJ1-1; D is undetermined. Germline V gives CDR1 PRHDT, CDR2 FYEKMQ (reference sequence). The CDR3 is made up of 14 amino acids. Between the trimmed V and J ends, which lost 5 bases and 0 bases, there was a span of 10 bases. The CDR3 region is CASSLLTVNTEAFF. In nucleotides, the CDR3 is TGTGCCAGCAGCCTGCTCACAGTGAACACTGAAGCTTTCTTT.

The gene calls are TRBV19 and TRBJ1-5, with 8 bases aligning to TRBD1. This CDR3 is built from 15 residues. Germline trimming cut 7 bases from V and 7 bases from J; bases unmatched to any gene: 12. The germline V gene has CDR1 LNHDA and CDR2 SQIVND (reference sequence). CDR3 sequence: CASNKQGGLNQPQHF. CDR3 bases: TGTGCCAGTAATAAACAGGGGGGGTTAAACCAGCCCCAGCATTTT.

The CDR3 loop reads CASSYPRGNQPQHF. The CDR3, as DNA: TGTGCCAGCAGTTACCCCCGTGGCAATCAGCCCCAGCATTTT. The gene calls are TRBV6-2 or TRBV6-3 and TRBJ1-5; D remains unclear. The V end lost 2 bases, the J end lost 2 bases, and 7 bases lay between the germline ends. The CDR3 totals 14 residues. CDR1 is MNHEY and CDR2 is SVGEGT in the germline V gene.

The chain has TRBV18 and TRBJ2-1; 7 positions match TRBD1. The ends lost 4 bases at V and 3 bases at J; junction bases unmatched: 3. The CDR3 extends over 14 amino acids. CDR1 and CDR2 (germline): KGHSH, LQKENI. This chain's CDR3 is CASSLGTDYNEQFF. The CDR3 DNA sequence: TGTGCCAGCTCACTCGGGACAGACTACAATGAGCAGTTCTTC.

The chain has TRBV28 and TRBJ2-1; D gene ambiguous. There are 13 residues in the CDR3. Trimming stripped 3 bases from V and 3 bases from J, with 6 bases between. The V gene's germline CDR1 is MDHEN and CDR2 SYDVKM. The CDR3 sequence: CASSFIGYNEQFF. The CDR3 region has the DNA TGTGCCAGCAGTTTCATAGGCTACAATGAGCAGTTCTTC.

V and J are TRBV4-3 and TRBJ2-6; D unresolved. The CDR3 is 15 residues long. Germline V CDR1 and CDR2: LGHNA, YSLEER. V lost 4 bases, J lost 1 base, and 8 bases lay in between. CDR3 nucleotides: TGCGCCAGCAGCCGCAGTGTATCTGGGGCCAACGTCCTGACTTTC. It translates to CASSRSVSGANVLTF.

The CDR3 DNA sequence: TGCGCCAGCAGCCAAGAAGGTCTAGCACTCGAGCAGTACTTC. Translation gives CASSQEGLALEQYF. The chain recombines TRBV4-1 with TRBJ2-7; D is possibly TRBD2 (5 bases). This CDR3 is 14 amino acids long. V was clipped by 0 bases and J by 6 bases, with 12 bases between them. CDR1 is MGHRA, CDR2 YSYEKL, per germline.

V gene TRBV10-2 combines with J gene TRBJ1-1, with 8 bases that match TRBD1. This CDR3 is built from 14 residues. J gave up 1 base and V 5 bases, and 3 bases lay outside the gene matches. CDR1 and CDR2 from the germline V gene are WSHSY and SAAADI. In nucleotides, the CDR3 is TGCGCCAGCAGTTACAGGGGGAAGAACACTGAAGCTTTCTTT. As protein: CASSYRGKNTEAFF.

J is TRBJ1-6 and V is TRBV25-1, with 10 bases matching TRBD1. From germline, CDR1 is MGHDK and CDR2 SYGVNS. This CDR3 region has 17 residues. After removal of 1 base from V and 2 bases from J, the junction contained 2 bases not matched to a gene. The CDR3 loop reads CASSEWDRGTYNSPLHF. The CDR3 DNA is TGTGCCAGCAGTGAATGGGACAGGGGCACCTATAATTCACCCCTCCACTTT.

This clone occurred once. The chain links TRBV30 to TRBJ1-1, with 10 bases aligning to TRBD1. Germline V CDR1 and CDR2: GTSNPN, SVGIG (reference sequence). V lost 3 bases, J lost 9 bases, and 10 bases stayed unmatched. The CDR3 is 14 residues long. The CDR3 bases are TGTGCCTGGAGCCACCCGGGACAGGGGTTTCAAGCTTTCTTT. Translation: CAWSHPGQGFQAFF.

The sample holds one count of this clone. The chain is built from TRBV9 and TRBJ2-3, with 7 positions matching TRBD2. After removal of 4 bases from V and 8 bases from J, the junction contained 10 bases not matched to a gene. The CDR3 totals 14 residues. In germline, CDR1 is SGDLS, CDR2 YYNGEE. This CDR3 reads CASSPAGDSVTQYF. The CDR3 nucleotides read TGTGCCAGCAGCCCCGCGGGAGATTCTGTTACGCAGTATTTT.

The chain employs TRBV6-5 and TRBJ1-4, with D perhaps TRBD1 (6 bases). V lost 5 bases to trimming and J lost 3 bases, with 13 bases between them. Germline-derived CDR1 and CDR2 are MNHEY and SVGAGI. The CDR3 runs 15 residues. In DNA, the CDR3 is TGTGCCAGCAGTAGGCAGGGGACGCCTAATGAAAAACTGTTTTTT. Translating gives CASSRQGTPNEKLFF.

This CDR3 reads CAWSVPGIANYGYTF. The CDR3 DNA reads TGTGCCTGGAGTGTACCGGGAATAGCTAACTATGGCTACACCTTC. The chain employs TRBV30 and TRBJ1-2; D gene ambiguous. V was clipped by 0 bases and J by 0 bases, with 11 bases between them. Germline V gene sequence: CDR1 GTSNPN, CDR2 SVGIG (reference sequence). The CDR3 sequence is 15 residues long. The whole variable domain, filled in from reference TRBV30 and TRBJ1-2, reads SQTIHQWPATLVQPVGSPLSLECTVEGTSNPNLYWYRQAAGRGLQLLFYSVGIGQISSEVPQNLSASRPQDRQFILSSKKLLLSDSGFYLCAWSVPGIANYGYTFGSGTRLTVV.

V usage is TRBV5-4 and J usage is TRBJ2-3; D perhaps matches TRBD1 (6 bases). The CDR3 covers 15 residues. V was pared by 0 bases and J by 4 bases, with 12 bases between. Germline CDR1 and CDR2: SGHNT and YYREEE (reference sequence). CDR3 in DNA: TGTGCCAGCAGCTTGGTACAGGGTATCGCAGATACGCAGTATTTT. Encoded protein: CASSLVQGIADTQYF.

The chain couples TRBV11-3 to TRBJ2-3; D is perhaps TRBD1 or TRBD2 (5 bases each). This CDR3 region has 12 residues. CDR1 and CDR2 (germline): SGHNT, YENEEA. Trimming removed 3 bases from V and 4 bases from J, with 5 bases in between. The CDR3 loop reads CASSLGPDTQYF. The CDR3 DNA is TGTGCCAGCAGCTTGGGACCAGATACGCAGTATTTT.

This chain uses TRBV5-1 with TRBJ1-4, with a weak D call TRBD1 (5 bases). Germline V gene data show CDR1 as SGHRS and CDR2 as YFSETQ. There are 13 residues in the CDR3. Trimming left V 4 bases short and J 7 bases short, with 11 bases between. The CDR3 DNA sequence: TGCGCCAGCAGCCCGGTTGACAGTGAAAAACTGTTTTTT. Protein sequence: CASSPVDSEKLFF.